This T cell receptor (beta chain) was retrieved from a study of T-cell reconstitution after alpha-beta-depleted transplantation in children (dated by TCRdb to about 2016). The study in broad terms: The study quantitatively tracked T-cell immune reconstitution after TCRalphabeta/CD19-depleted allogeneic hematopoietic cell transplantation in children using TCR repertoire profiling.

Concerning this clonotype: Its antigen is still unknown. No much larger clonotype is one base removed from it; base qualities were not supplied.

In the paper's terms, the treatment or condition label means: allogeneic hematopoietic cell transplantation with graft depleted of TCRalphabeta T cells and CD19 B cells. The transplant recipients were children given TCRalphabeta/CD19-depleted allogeneic hematopoietic cell grafts. Library generation was performed with PCR. Sequencing took place on an Illumina HiSeq 2500. To normalize quantification of the TCRbeta repertoire, the TCR libraries were built with molecular barcoding that relied on unique molecular identifiers. TCRdb cleaned the public reads at Q25 with fastp, built clones with MiXCR and kept in-frame beta chains. CDR3 protein sequences are deduplicated, and each keeps its most common genes and DNA. This sample has 480,000 or so distinct CDR3 sequences in its table, and about 10% of those were observed once. Of the sample, roughly 2% falls within the top ten clones. Taken from the germline V gene (reference sequence), the CDR1 and CDR2 loops are MNHEY and SMNVEV. V loses 8 bases of germline sequence and J loses 3 bases, and the interval between the two ends is 20 bases. The CDR3 runs 16 amino acids, cysteine and phenylalanine included. The CDR3 DNA has 48 bases and is translated from base 1.

Overall results and qualifications from the work: In some patients, the high TCRbeta diversity seen at day 60 was put down to recipient T cells and intrathymic progenitors that had survived conditioning. The frequencies of hyperexpanded clones fell over the following months, and after one year, T-cell counts and TCRbeta diversity were mostly attributed to newly produced T cells. The apparently early alphabetaT-cell count recovery about two months after transplant was reportedly dependent on only several hundred rapidly expanded clones derived from non-depleted graft cells.

This receptor was identified in a child under 10 years old with inherited bone marrow failure, due to receive a stem cell transplant. The chain was built from TRBV27 and TRBJ2-1; matching of 5 bases hints at TRBD2 as the D gene. Sequenced here: PBMCs, sampled before TCRalphabeta/CD19-depleted stem cell transplant. CDR3 reads: CASGLDVRASYNEQFF. The DNA sequence follows: TGTGCCAGCGGACTGGACGTCCGGGCCAGCTACAATGAGCAGTTCTTC.